This T cell receptor (beta chain) is drawn from a study of T cells in Graves' hyperthyroidism and ophthalmopathy. This clonotype was picked up one time. Researchers took RNA transcripts and amplified the TCR beta CDR3 regions from them. Using the HTBI primer set, a first-round RT-PCR was run on the TCR CDR3. TCRdb reprocessed the multiplex PCR reads via MiXCR and lists one record per CDR3 protein. Of 600,000 to 750,000 distinct CDR3 sequences in the sample, about 18% were seen once. Trimming removed 4 bases from V and 6 bases from J; junction bases left unmatched: 0. The CDR3 covers 13 residues. Per germline, CDR1 MGHRA and CDR2 YSYEKL.

The rearrangement uses TRBV4-1 and TRBJ2-2; 9 bases agree with TRBD1. Sequenced material: blood. The source of this sequence is a man over 45 with Graves' hyperthyroidism. In DNA form, the CDR3 reads TGCGCCAGCAGCCGACAGGGGGCCGGGGAGCTGTTTTTT. It yields the protein CASSRQGAGELFF.